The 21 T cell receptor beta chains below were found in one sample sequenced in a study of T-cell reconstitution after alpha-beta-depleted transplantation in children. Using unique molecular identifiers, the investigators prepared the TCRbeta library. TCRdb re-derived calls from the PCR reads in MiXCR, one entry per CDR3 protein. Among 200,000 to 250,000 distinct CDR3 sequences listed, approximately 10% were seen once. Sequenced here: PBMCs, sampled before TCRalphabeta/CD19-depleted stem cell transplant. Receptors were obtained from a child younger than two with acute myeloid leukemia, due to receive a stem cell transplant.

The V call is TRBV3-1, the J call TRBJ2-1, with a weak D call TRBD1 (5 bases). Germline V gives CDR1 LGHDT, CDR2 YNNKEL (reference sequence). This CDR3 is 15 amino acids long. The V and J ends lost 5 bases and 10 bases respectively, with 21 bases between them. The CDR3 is CASSTNPPTRVEQFF. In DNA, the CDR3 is TGTGCCAGCAGCACGAACCCCCCCACCAGGGTAGAGCAGTTCTTC.

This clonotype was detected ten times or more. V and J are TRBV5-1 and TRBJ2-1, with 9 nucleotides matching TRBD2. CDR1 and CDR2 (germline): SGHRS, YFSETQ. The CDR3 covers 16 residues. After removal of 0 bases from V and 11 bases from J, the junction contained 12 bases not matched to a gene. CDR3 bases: TGCGCCAGCAGCTTGGGGTTTAGCGGGAGTACTGGGCAGCAGTTCTTC. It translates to CASSLGFSGSTGQQFF. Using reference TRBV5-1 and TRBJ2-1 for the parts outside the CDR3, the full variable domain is KAGVTQTPRYLIKTRGQQVTLSCSPISGHRSVSWYQQTPGQGLQFLFEYFSETQRNKGNFPGRFSGRQFSNSRSEMNVSTLELGDSALYLCASSLGFSGSTGQQFFGPGTRLTVL.

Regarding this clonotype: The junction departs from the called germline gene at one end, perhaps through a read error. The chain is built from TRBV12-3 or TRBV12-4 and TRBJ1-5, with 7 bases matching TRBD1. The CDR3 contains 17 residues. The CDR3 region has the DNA TGTGCTAGCAGTCCCAATTGGGTCAGGGGGAGCAATCAGCCCCAGCATTTT. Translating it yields CASSPNWVRGSNQPQHF.

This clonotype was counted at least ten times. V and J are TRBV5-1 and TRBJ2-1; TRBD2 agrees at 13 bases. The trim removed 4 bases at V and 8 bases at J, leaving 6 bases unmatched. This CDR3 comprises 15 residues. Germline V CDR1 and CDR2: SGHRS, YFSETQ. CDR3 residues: CASSRTSGSFYEQFF. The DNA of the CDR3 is TGCGCCAGCAGCAGGACTAGCGGGAGCTTCTATGAGCAGTTCTTC. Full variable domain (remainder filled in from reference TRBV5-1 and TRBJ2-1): KAGVTQTPRYLIKTRGQQVTLSCSPISGHRSVSWYQQTPGQGLQFLFEYFSETQRNKGNFPGRFSGRQFSNSRSEMNVSTLELGDSALYLCASSRTSGSFYEQFFGPGTRLTVL.

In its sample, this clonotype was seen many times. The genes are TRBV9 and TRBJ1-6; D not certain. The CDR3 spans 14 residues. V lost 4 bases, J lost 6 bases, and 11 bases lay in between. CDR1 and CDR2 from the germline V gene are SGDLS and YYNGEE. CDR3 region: CASSLGPANSPLHF. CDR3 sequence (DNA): TGTGCCAGCAGCCTCGGACCGGCTAATTCACCCCTCCACTTT.

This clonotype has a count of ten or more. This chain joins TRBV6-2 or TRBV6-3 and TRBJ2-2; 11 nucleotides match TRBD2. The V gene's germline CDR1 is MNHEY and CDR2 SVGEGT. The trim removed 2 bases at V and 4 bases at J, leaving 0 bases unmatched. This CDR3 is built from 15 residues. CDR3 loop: CASSYLAGGTGELFF. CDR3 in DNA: TGTGCCAGCAGTTACCTAGCGGGAGGCACCGGGGAGCTGTTTTTT.

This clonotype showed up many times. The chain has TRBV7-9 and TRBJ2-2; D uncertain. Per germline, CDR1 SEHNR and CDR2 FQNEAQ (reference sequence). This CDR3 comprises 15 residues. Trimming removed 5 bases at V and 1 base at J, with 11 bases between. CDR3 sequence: CASSLTAVNTGELFF. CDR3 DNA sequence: TGTGCCAGCAGCCTAACGGCCGTGAACACCGGGGAGCTGTTTTTT.

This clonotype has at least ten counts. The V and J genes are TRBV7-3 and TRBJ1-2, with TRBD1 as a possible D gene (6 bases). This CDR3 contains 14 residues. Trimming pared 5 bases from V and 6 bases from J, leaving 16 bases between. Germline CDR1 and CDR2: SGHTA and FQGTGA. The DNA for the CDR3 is TGTGCCAGCAGCCCAGGGGCTATCACCCATGGCTACACCTTC. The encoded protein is CASSPGAITHGYTF.

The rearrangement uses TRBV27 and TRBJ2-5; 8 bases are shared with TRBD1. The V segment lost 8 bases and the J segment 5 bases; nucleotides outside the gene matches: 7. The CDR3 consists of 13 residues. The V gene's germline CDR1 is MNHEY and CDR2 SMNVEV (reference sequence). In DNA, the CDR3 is TGTGCCAGCGCCCAGGGGGCAGGGGAGACCCAGTACTTC. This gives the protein CASAQGAGETQYF.

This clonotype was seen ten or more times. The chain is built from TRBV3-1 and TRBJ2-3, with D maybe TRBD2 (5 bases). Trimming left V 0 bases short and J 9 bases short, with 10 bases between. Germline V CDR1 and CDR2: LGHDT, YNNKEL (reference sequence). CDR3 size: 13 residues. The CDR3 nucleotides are TGTGCCAGCAGCCAAGATCTTCGCGGGACGCAGTATTTT. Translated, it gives CASSQDLRGTQYF.

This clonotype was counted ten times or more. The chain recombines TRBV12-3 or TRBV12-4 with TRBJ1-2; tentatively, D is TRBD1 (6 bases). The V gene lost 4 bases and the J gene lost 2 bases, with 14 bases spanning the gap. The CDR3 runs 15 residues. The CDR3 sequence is CASSSVRGGNYGYTF. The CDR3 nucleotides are TGTGCCAGCAGTTCGGTCAGGGGAGGCAACTATGGCTACACCTTC.

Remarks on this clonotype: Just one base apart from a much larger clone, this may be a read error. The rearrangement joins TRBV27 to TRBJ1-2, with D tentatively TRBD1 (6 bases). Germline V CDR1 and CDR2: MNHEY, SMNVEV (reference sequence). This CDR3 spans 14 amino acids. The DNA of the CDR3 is TGTGCCAGCAGTTTTTCCCAGGGGAACTATGGCGACACCTTC. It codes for CASSFSQGNYGDTF.

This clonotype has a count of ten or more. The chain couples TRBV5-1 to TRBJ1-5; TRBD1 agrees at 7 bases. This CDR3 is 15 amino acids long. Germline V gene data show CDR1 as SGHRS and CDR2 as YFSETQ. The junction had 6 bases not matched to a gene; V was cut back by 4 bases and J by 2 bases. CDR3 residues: CASSPRDSRNQPQHF. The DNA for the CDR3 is TGCGCCAGCAGCCCTCGGGACAGTCGCAATCAGCCCCAGCATTTT.

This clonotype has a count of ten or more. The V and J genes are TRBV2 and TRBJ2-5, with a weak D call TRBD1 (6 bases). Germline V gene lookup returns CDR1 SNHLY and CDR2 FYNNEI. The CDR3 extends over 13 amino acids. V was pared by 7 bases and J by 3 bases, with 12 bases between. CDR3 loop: CASIRDTKETQYF. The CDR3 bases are TGTGCCAGCATTCGGGACACTAAAGAGACCCAGTACTTC. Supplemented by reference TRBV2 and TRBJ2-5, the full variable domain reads EPEVTQTPSHQVTQMGQEVILRCVPISNHLYFYWYRQILGQKVEFLVSFYNNEISEKSEIFDDQFSVERPDGSNFTLKIRSTKLEDSAMYFCASIRDTKETQYFGPGTRLLVL.

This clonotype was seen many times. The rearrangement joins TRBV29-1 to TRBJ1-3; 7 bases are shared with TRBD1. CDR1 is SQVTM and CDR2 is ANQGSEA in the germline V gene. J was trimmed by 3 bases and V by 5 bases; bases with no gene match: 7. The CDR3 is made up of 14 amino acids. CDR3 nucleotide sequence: TGCAGCGTTTCCATGGACAGGCATGGAAACACCATATATTTT. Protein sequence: CSVSMDRHGNTIYF.

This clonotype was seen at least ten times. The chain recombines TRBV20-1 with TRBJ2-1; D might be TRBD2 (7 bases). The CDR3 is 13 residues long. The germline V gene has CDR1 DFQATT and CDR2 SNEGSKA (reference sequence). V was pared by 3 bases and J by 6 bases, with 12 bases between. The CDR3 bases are TGCAGTGCTAGGAGGGGGGGAAGCAATGAGCAGTTCTTC. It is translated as CSARRGGSNEQFF.

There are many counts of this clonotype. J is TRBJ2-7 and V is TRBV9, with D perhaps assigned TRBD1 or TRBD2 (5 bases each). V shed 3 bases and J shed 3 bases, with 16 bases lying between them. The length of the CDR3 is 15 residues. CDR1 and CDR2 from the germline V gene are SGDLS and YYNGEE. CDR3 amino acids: CASSGRDGLNYEQYF. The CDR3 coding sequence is TGTGCCAGCAGCGGCCGGGACGGCCTAAACTACGAGCAGTACTTC.

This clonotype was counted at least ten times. CDR3 DNA: TGTGCCAGCAGTGCATTCGGGACAGGGTTCCCTGCTAACTATGGCTACACCTTC. Translated: CASSAFGTGFPANYGYTF. The chain uses TRBV2 and TRBJ1-2; 9 bases are shared with TRBD1. V shed 4 bases, J shed 0 bases, and the junction held 12 bases outside the gene matches. Per germline, CDR1 SNHLY and CDR2 FYNNEI. The CDR3 runs to 18 residues.

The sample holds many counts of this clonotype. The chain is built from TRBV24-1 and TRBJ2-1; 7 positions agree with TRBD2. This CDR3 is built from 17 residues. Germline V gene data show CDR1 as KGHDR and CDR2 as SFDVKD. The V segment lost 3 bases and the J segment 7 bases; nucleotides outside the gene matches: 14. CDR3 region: CATSDPAGLTMENEQFF. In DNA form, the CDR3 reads TGTGCCACCAGTGATCCGGCGGGACTAACCATGGAGAATGAGCAGTTCTTC.

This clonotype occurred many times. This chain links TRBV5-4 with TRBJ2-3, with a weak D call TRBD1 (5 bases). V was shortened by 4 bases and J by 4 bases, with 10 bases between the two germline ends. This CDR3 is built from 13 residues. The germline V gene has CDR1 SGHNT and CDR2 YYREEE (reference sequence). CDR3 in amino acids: CASSPQGADTQYF. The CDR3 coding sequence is TGTGCCAGCAGCCCCCAAGGGGCAGATACGCAGTATTTT.

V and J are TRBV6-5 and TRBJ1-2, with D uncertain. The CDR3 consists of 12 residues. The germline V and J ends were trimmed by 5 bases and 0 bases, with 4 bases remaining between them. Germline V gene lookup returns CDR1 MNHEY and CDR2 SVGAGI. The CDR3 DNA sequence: TGTGCCAGCAGTACTCCTAACTATGGCTACACCTTC. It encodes CASSTPNYGYTF.